The 21 T cell receptor beta chains presented below share a single source sample, sequenced in a study of cytomegalovirus exposure and HLA in healthy donors. This PCR relied on a set of 60 Vbeta primers and 13 Jbeta primers. Sequencing used immunoSEQ multiplex PCR; TCRdb keeps in-frame clones, though not all of them. The repertoire table contains approximately 40,000 clones. Sequenced material: PBMCs. Receptors were obtained from a woman aged 25 to 45 in good health and CMV-seronegative.

The V call is TRBV6-1, the J call TRBJ2-3; 9 bases are shared with TRBD1. The CDR3 covers 17 residues. The germline V gene encodes CDR1 MNHNS and CDR2 SASEGT. The ends lost 0 bases at V and 2 bases at J; junction bases unmatched: 6. The CDR3 spells CASSEAAGTGITDTQYF. The CDR3 coding sequence is TGTGCCAGCAGTGAAGCGGCCGGGACAGGGATCACAGATACGCAGTATTTT.

The chain recombines TRBV20-1 with TRBJ2-5; D might be TRBD1 (6 bases). The CDR3 extends over 11 amino acids. The germline gives CDR1 DFQATT, CDR2 SNEGSKA (reference sequence). V shed 7 bases and J shed 5 bases, with 11 bases lying between them. This CDR3 is CSGDIRETQYF. DNA for the CDR3: TGCAGTGGGGACATTAGGGAGACCCAGTACTTC.

V is TRBV27 and J is TRBJ2-7; 9 positions match TRBD1. The CDR3 sequence is 15 residues long. The germline gives CDR1 MNHEY, CDR2 SMNVEV (reference sequence). Trimming removed 2 bases from V and 4 bases from J; junction bases left unmatched: 6. CDR3 region: CASSLMGQGVYEQYF. The CDR3 DNA sequence: TGTGCCAGCAGTTTAATGGGACAGGGCGTTTACGAGCAGTACTTC.

The chain links TRBV9 to TRBJ2-7; D possibly corresponds to TRBD1 (5 bases). The CDR3 runs to 15 residues. Germline CDR1 and CDR2: SGDLS and YYNGEE. V lost 0 bases, J lost 2 bases, and 12 bases lay in between. CDR3 in amino acids: CASSVESDSTYEQYF. The CDR3 bases are TGTGCCAGCAGCGTAGAGTCCGACAGCACCTACGAGCAGTACTTC.

This chain uses TRBV2 with TRBJ1-3; TRBD1 aligns across 7 bases. The CDR3 totals 16 residues. The V segment lost 6 bases and the J segment 4 bases; nucleotides outside the gene matches: 12. Germline V gives CDR1 SNHLY, CDR2 FYNNEI. The CDR3 bases are TGTGCCAGCAGAAGAGACAGGGATAGTCCCGGAAACACCATATATTTT. Translating gives CASRRDRDSPGNTIYF.

This CDR3 is CAWSVRGRAYEQYF. The CDR3 nucleotides are TGTGCCTGGAGTGTAAGGGGGAGGGCCTACGAGCAGTACTTC. The chain couples TRBV30 to TRBJ2-7, with D possibly matching TRBD2 (7 bases). The CDR3 totals 14 residues. Germline lookup yields CDR1 GTSNPN and CDR2 SVGIG (reference sequence). The ends were cut back, 0 bases at V and 2 bases at J, with 11 bases in the middle.

This chain joins TRBV29-1 and TRBJ2-1, with TRBD2 matching 12 bases. Germline trimming cut 6 bases from V and 8 bases from J; bases unmatched to any gene: 8. The CDR3 is 14 residues long. The V gene's germline CDR1 is SQVTM and CDR2 ANQGSEA. This chain's CDR3 is CSVRTLAGGYEQFF. As DNA, the CDR3 is TGCAGCGTGAGAACACTAGCGGGAGGATATGAGCAGTTCTTC.

The CDR3 DNA sequence: TGTGCCTGGAGCTTACTAGGCTTCGGGGAGCTGTTTTTT. Encoded protein: CAWSLLGFGELFF. This chain joins TRBV30 and TRBJ2-2; D may be TRBD2 (5 bases). The germline CDR1 and CDR2 sequences are GTSNPN and SVGIG (reference sequence). V shed 3 bases and J shed 7 bases, with 12 bases lying between them. The CDR3 consists of 13 residues.

The genes are TRBV7-6 and TRBJ1-1, with 9 nucleotides matching TRBD1. From germline, CDR1 is SGHVS and CDR2 FNYEAQ. CDR3 length: 15 amino acids. Losses at the gene ends were 7 bases for V and 2 bases for J; bases not matched to a gene: 8. The CDR3 region has the DNA TGTGCCAGCACCCTAACCACAGGGGGCAACACTGAAGCTTTCTTT. Translating it yields CASTLTTGGNTEAFF.

The rearrangement uses TRBV29-1 and TRBJ2-1; tentatively, D is TRBD2 (6 bases). V was shortened by 7 bases and J by 7 bases, with 23 bases between the two germline ends. Germline loops: CDR1 SQVTM, CDR2 ANQGSEA. The CDR3 runs 15 residues. The CDR3 DNA is TGCAGCGCCCCGGGGATCGGTTCCGGAGGGAATGAGCAGTTCTTC. It yields the protein CSAPGIGSGGNEQFF.

CDR3 nucleotide sequence: TGCGCCAGCAGCTTTCCGGGACAGCCCTACGAGCAGTACTTC. The encoded protein is CASSFPGQPYEQYF. This chain connects TRBV5-1 to TRBJ2-7; 7 positions agree with TRBD1. This CDR3 contains 14 residues. Losses at the gene ends were 2 bases for V and 2 bases for J; bases not matched to a gene: 4. Germline lookup yields CDR1 SGHRS and CDR2 YFSETQ.

Remarks on this clone: Other DNA sequences in this sample translate to the same CDR3. The V call is TRBV6-5, the J call TRBJ1-2; 7 nucleotides line up with TRBD1. CDR3 size: 16 residues. J gave up 0 bases and V 4 bases, and 8 bases lay outside the gene matches. Per the germline V gene, CDR1 is MNHEY and CDR2 is SVGAGI. This CDR3 reads CASSLTGAQANYGYTF. In nucleotides, the CDR3 is TGTGCCAGCAGTTTAACAGGGGCACAAGCTAACTATGGCTACACCTTC.

The rearrangement uses TRBV28 and TRBJ1-1; 7 nucleotides line up with TRBD1. The CDR3 runs 15 residues. Looked up from germline, CDR1 is MDHEN and CDR2 is SYDVKM. V trimming: 5 bases; J trimming: 5 bases; junction bases outside the gene matches: 11. The CDR3 sequence is CASSRTGGPWTEAFF. CDR3 sequence (DNA): TGTGCCAGCAGTCGGACAGGAGGGCCGTGGACTGAAGCTTTCTTT.

The chain is built from TRBV29-1 and TRBJ1-2; D is possibly TRBD1 (6 bases). The CDR3 is 15 residues long. Trimming pared 4 bases from V and 6 bases from J, leaving 21 bases between. CDR1 and CDR2 (germline): SQVTM, ANQGSEA. CDR3 in DNA: TGCAGCGTTGTAACCCCGACAGGTGCTGTCGATGGCTACACCTTC. This codes for CSVVTPTGAVDGYTF.

V and J are TRBV7-8 and TRBJ2-7; TRBD1 agrees at 10 bases. V lost 2 bases to trimming and J lost 4 bases; unmatched junction nucleotides: 11. The germline gives CDR1 SGHVS, CDR2 FQNEAQ. The CDR3 extends over 17 amino acids. CDR3 sequence (DNA): TGTGCCAGCAGCTTATTCGCCCGGAGGGGACAGGGGTACGAGCAGTACTTC. It translates to CASSLFARRGQGYEQYF.

The genes are TRBV25-1 and TRBJ2-7; TRBD1 is a possible D gene (6 bases). CDR1 is MGHDK and CDR2 is SYGVNS in the germline V gene. Trimming pared 6 bases from V and 0 bases from J, leaving 6 bases between. There are 12 residues in the CDR3. CDR3 sequence (DNA): TGTGCCAGCAGGGACAGCTCCTACGAGCAGTACTTC. Translating it yields CASRDSSYEQYF.

A word on this clone: At one of its ends the junction is not consistent with the germline gene, which may arise from a read error. The sample carries other DNA sequences with the same CDR3. This chain joins TRBV30 and TRBJ2-7, with D possibly TRBD1 on 6 matching bases. This CDR3 is built from 13 residues. Germline V gives CDR1 GTSNPN, CDR2 SVGIG (reference sequence). DNA for the CDR3: TGCGCCTCCTCCTCCGGGACATTATACGAGCAGTACTTC. As protein: CASSSGTLYEQYF.

The rearrangement links TRBV6-1 to TRBJ1-5, with 8 bases lining up with TRBD1. V was clipped by 3 bases and J by 4 bases; unmatched bases: 5. This CDR3 contains 15 residues. Germline-derived CDR1 and CDR2 are MNHNS and SASEGT. CDR3 sequence reads: CASSEHDRGNQPQHF. DNA of the CDR3: TGTGCCAGCAGTGAGCATGACAGGGGAAATCAGCCCCAGCATTTT.

The chain couples TRBV7-9 to TRBJ1-2; D gene uncertain. Germline loops: CDR1 SEHNR, CDR2 FQNEAQ (reference sequence). The V end lost 6 bases, the J end lost 1 base, and 9 bases lay between the germline ends. This CDR3 spans 13 amino acids. The CDR3 DNA follows: TGTGCCAGCAGGGCAGTTTATAACTATGGCTACACCTTC. This codes for CASRAVYNYGYTF. The variable domain in full, with the rest retrieved from reference TRBV7-9 and TRBJ1-2, is DTGVSQNPRHKITKRGQNVTFRCDPISEHNRLYWYRQTLGQGPEFLTYFQNEAQLEKSRLLSDRFSAERPKGSFSTLEIQRTEQGDSAMYLCASRAVYNYGYTFGSGTRLTVV.

The rearrangement uses TRBV5-4 and TRBJ2-3, with D tentatively TRBD1 (6 bases). The CDR3 consists of 14 residues. CDR1 is SGHNT, CDR2 YYREEE, per germline (reference sequence). Between the trimmed V and J ends, which lost 9 bases and 0 bases, there was a span of 14 bases. DNA of the CDR3: TGTGCCACCAGGGGAGCGGCTAGCACAGATACGCAGTATTTT. This gives the protein CATRGAASTDTQYF.

The rearrangement joins TRBV18 to TRBJ1-2, with a weak D call TRBD1 (5 bases). The CDR3 sequence is 14 residues long. With 3 bases removed from V and 2 bases from J, the gap between germline ends came to 10 bases. Germline CDR1 KGHSH, CDR2 LQKENI. In nucleotides, the CDR3 is TGTGCCAGCTCACCGGGGGGTTCAAACTATGGCTACACCTTC. Translation: CASSPGGSNYGYTF.